The rows below give T cell receptor beta chains drawn from one sample of a study of Ad26.COV2.S vaccination and SARS-CoV-2 variants. The assay was immunoSEQ multiplex PCR, and TCRdb's table has in-frame clones only and misses some. Of around 340,000 clones listed, about 87% were seen once; the top ten hold approximately 5.9%. Here the sequenced sample was peripheral blood, taken in a trial of Ad26.COV2.S vaccine versus placebo. These receptors were obtained from a person aged 18-65 years who received the Ad26.COV2.S COVID-19 vaccine or a placebo. Each CDR3 is given with its conserved first and last residue. D genes are given only for firm matches. Only part of the rows carry a size: once, few, many, or a class if the clone is expanded.

-	TRBJ2-5	TRBV5-1	-	CASSLGREETQYF	TGCGCCAGCAGCTTGGGCAGGGAAGAGACCCAGTACTTC
-	TRBJ1-5	TRBV27	-	CASGNQPQHF	TGTGCCAGCGGAAATCAGCCCCAGCATTTT
-	TRBJ1-4	TRBV4-2	-	CASMRETATNEKLFF	TGTGCCAGCATGAGGGAGACTGCAACTAATGAAAAACTGTTTTTT
-	TRBJ2-7	TRBV28	-	CASSFLGRFTGLPISYEQYF	TGTGCCAGCAGTTTTTTAGGTAGATTCACGGGACTTCCAATCTCCTACGAGCAGTACTTC
-	TRBJ1-6	TRBV5-4	TRBD1	CASSPDRQNSPLHF	TGTGCCAGCAGCCCGGACAGGCAAAATTCACCCCTCCACTTT
-	TRBJ2-2	TRBV7-3	-	CASSPTGLGLSNTGELFF	TGTGCCAGCAGCCCCACAGGTCTGGGCCTGTCGAACACCGGGGAGCTGTTTTTT
-	TRBJ2-4	TRBV7-9	-	CASSSQAIGAKNIQYF	TGTGCCAGCAGCTCCCAGGCCATTGGAGCCAAAAACATTCAGTACTTC
-	TRBJ1-1	TRBV2	-	CASSPDLNTEAFF	TGTGCCAGCAGTCCCGACCTGAACACTGAAGCTTTCTTT
-	TRBJ2-1	TRBV9	-	CASSPRTVPNNEQFF	TGTGCCAGCAGCCCAAGGACGGTTCCTAACAATGAGCAGTTCTTC
-	TRBJ1-1	TRBV12-3/TRBV12-4	-	CASSFFGEAFF	TGTGCCAGCAGTTTTTTCGGAGAAGCTTTCTTT
-	TRBJ2-7	TRBV9	-	CASSSVGTLNEQYF	TGTGCCAGCAGCTCCGTAGGGACTTTAAACGAGCAGTACTTC
once	TRBJ1-2	TRBV11-2	TRBD1	CASSLAQTGYYGYTF	TGTGCCAGCAGCTTAGCCCAGACAGGGTATTATGGCTACACCTTC
-	TRBJ1-1	TRBV4-2	-	CASSLDPGRDTEAFF	TGTGCCAGCAGCCTGGACCCGGGACGGGACACTGAAGCTTTCTTT
-	TRBJ2-3	TRBV3-1/TRBV3-2	TRBD1	CASSQPRGQGRTDTQYF	TGTGCCAGCAGCCAGCCCAGGGGACAGGGGCGCACAGATACGCAGTATTTT
-	TRBJ2-3	TRBV6-6	-	CASSEGLTTDTQYF	TGTGCCAGCAGTGAGGGTTTGACGACAGATACGCAGTATTTT
-	TRBJ1-3	TRBV10-3	-	CAVGDGGGGNTIYF	TGTGCCGTCGGGGACGGGGGAGGTGGAAACACCATATATTTT
few	TRBJ1-1	TRBV5-6	-	CASSLETGTEAFF	TGTGCCAGCAGCTTGGAAACTGGCACTGAAGCTTTCTTT
once	TRBJ2-1	TRBV7-6	-	CASSLAGSEGGVYNEQFF	TGTGCCAGCAGCTTAGCCGGGTCCGAGGGGGGGGTCTACAATGAGCAGTTCTTC
once	TRBJ2-3	TRBV4-1	TRBD2	CASSRTSGGTDTQYF	TGCGCCAGCAGCCGGACTAGCGGGGGCACAGATACGCAGTATTTT
-	TRBJ2-1	TRBV5-1	TRBD2	CASSSVLAGGHNEQFF	TGCGCCAGCAGCTCAGTACTAGCGGGAGGACACAATGAGCAGTTCTTC
-	TRBJ1-5	TRBV7-9	TRBD1	CASSLGDRESNQPQHF	TGTGCCAGCAGCTTAGGAGACAGGGAGAGCAATCAGCCCCAGCATTTT
once	TRBJ1-6	TRBV30	-	CAWSVEGTFRNSPLHF	TGTGCCTGGAGTGTCGAAGGGACCTTTAGGAATTCACCCCTCCACTTT
-	TRBJ1-2	TRBV9	-	CASSASGTPSGGYTF	TGTGCCAGCAGTGCAAGCGGGACACCAAGTGGTGGCTACACCTTC
-	TRBJ2-5	TRBV9	-	CASSVVGGPGETQYF	TGTGCCAGCAGCGTAGTCGGGGGGCCGGGGGAGACCCAGTACTTC